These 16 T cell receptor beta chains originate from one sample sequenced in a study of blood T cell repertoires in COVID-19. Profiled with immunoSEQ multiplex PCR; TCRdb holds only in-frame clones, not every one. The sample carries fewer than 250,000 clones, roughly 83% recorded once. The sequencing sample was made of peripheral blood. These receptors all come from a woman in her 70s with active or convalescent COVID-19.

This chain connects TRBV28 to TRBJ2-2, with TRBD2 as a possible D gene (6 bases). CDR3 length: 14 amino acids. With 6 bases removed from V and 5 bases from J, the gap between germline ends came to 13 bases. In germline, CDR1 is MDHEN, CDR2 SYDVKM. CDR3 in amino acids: CASSRLGWTGELFF. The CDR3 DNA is TGTGCCAGCAGCAGACTAGGATGGACCGGGGAGCTGTTTTTT.

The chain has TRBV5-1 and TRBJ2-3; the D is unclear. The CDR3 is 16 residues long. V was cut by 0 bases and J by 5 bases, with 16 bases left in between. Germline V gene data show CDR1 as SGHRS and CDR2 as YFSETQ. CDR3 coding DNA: TGCGCCAGCAGCTTGGCCATTAGTAGTTCAATAGATACGCAGTATTTT. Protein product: CASSLAISSSIDTQYF.

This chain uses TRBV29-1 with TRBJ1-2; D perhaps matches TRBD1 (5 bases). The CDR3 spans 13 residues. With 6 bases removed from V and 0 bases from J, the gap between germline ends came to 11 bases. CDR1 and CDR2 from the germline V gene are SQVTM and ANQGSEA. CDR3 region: CSVATVTNYGYTF. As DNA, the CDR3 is TGCAGCGTGGCGACAGTGACTAACTATGGCTACACCTTC. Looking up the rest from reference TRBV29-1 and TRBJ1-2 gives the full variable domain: SAVISQKPSRDICQRGTSLTIQCQVDSQVTMMFWYRQQPGQSLTLIATANQGSEATYESGFVIDKFPISRPNLTFSTLTVSNMSPEDSSIYLCSVATVTNYGYTFGSGTRLTVV.

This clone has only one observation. The chain's CDR3 is CASSVEGTDSYEQYF. In DNA, the CDR3 is TGTGCCAGCAGCGTAGAAGGGACAGACTCCTACGAGCAGTACTTC. The chain recombines TRBV9 with TRBJ2-7; 7 nucleotides line up with TRBD1. The CDR3 spans 15 residues. The V and J ends lost 0 bases and 0 bases, in that order; junction bases with no gene match: 3. Germline V gene data show CDR1 as SGDLS and CDR2 as YYNGEE.

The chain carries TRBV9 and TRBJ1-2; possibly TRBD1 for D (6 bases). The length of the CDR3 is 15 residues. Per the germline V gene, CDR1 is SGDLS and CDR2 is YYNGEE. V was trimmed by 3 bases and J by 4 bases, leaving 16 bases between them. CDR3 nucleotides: TGTGCCAGCAGCGCCGATTGGACAGATTCCTATGGCTACACCTTC. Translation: CASSADWTDSYGYTF. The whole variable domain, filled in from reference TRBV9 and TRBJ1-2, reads DSGVTQTPKHLITATGQRVTLRCSPRSGDLSVYWYQQSLDQGLQFLIQYYNGEERAKGNILERFSAQQFPDLHSELNLSSLELGDSALYFCASSADWTDSYGYTFGSGTRLTVV.

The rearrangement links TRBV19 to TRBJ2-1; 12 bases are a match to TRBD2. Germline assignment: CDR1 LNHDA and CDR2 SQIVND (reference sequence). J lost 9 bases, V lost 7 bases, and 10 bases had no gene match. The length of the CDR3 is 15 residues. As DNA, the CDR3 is TGTGCCAGTACCCCTAGCGGGAGGGCCTTGGGTGAGCAGTTCTTC. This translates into CASTPSGRALGEQFF.

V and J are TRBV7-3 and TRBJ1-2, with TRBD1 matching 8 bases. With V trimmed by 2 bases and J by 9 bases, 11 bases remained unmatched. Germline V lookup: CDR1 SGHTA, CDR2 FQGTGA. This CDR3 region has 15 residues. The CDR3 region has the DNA TGTGCCAGCAGCTTATCGGGGACAGGTGGTGATAGCTACACCTTC. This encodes CASSLSGTGGDSYTF. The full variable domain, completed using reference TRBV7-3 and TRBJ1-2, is GAGVSQTPSNKVTEKGKYVELRCDPISGHTALYWYRQSLGQGPEFLIYFQGTGAADDSGLPNDRFFAVRPEGSVSTLKIQRTERGDSAVYLCASSLSGTGGDSYTFGSGTRLTVV.

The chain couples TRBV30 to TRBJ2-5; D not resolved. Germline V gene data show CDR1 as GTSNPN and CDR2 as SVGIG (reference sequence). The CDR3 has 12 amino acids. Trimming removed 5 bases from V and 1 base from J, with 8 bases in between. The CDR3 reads CAWARIQETQYF. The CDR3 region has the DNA TGTGCCTGGGCGCGAATCCAAGAGACCCAGTACTTC.

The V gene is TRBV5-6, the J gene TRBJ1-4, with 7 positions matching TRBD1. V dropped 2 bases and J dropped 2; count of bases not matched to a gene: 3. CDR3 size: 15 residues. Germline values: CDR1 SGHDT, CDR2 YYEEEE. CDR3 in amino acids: CASSFRGFTNEKLFF. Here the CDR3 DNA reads TGTGCCAGCAGCTTCAGGGGGTTTACTAATGAAAAACTGTTTTTT. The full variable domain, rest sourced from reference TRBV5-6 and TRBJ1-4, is DAGVTQSPTHLIKTRGQQVTLRCSPKSGHDTVSWYQQALGQGPQFIFQYYEEEERQRGNFPDRFSGHQFPNYSSELNVNALLLGDSALYLCASSFRGFTNEKLFFGSGTQLSVL.

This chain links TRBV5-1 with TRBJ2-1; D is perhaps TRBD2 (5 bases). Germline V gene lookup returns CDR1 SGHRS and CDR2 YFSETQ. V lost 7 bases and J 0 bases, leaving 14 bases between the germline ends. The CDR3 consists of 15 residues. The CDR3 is CASSGSSGSYNEQFF. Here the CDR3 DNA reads TGCGCCAGCTCGGGATCCTCGGGCTCCTACAATGAGCAGTTCTTC.

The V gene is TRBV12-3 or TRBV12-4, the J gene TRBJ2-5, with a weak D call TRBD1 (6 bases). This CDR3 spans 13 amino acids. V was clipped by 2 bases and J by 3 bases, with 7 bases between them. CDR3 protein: CASSLRGKETQYF. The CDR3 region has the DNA TGTGCCAGCAGTTTAAGGGGGAAAGAGACCCAGTACTTC.

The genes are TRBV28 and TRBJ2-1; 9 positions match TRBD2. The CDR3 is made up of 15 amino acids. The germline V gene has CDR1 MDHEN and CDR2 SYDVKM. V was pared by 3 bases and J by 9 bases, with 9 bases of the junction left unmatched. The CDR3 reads CASSFSSGVRGEQFF. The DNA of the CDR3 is TGTGCCAGCAGTTTTTCTAGCGGGGTCAGAGGTGAGCAGTTCTTC.

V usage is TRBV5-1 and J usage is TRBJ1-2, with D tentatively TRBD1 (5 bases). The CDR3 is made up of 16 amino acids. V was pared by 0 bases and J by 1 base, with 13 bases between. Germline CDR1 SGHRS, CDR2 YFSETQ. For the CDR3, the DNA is TGCGCCAGCAGCTTGGGCTCCCTGGGGCTTAACTATGGCTACACCTTC. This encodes CASSLGSLGLNYGYTF.

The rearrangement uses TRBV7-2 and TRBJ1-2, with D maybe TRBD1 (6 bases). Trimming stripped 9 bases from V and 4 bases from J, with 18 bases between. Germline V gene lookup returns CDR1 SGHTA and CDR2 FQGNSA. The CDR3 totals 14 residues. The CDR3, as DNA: TGTGCCAGTTCCTCTCAACAGGGAATCTATGGCTACACCTTC. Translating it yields CASSSQQGIYGYTF.

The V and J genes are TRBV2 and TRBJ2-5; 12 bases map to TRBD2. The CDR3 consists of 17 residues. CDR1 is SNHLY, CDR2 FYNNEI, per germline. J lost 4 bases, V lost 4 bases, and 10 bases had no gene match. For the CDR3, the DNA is TGTGCCAGCAGTGGGGGGTTCCAGGGACTAGCGGGAGAGACCCAGTACTTC. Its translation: CASSGGFQGLAGETQYF. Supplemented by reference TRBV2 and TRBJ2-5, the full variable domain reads EPEVTQTPSHQVTQMGQEVILRCVPISNHLYFYWYRQILGQKVEFLVSFYNNEISEKSEIFDDQFSVERPDGSNFTLKIRSTKLEDSAMYFCASSGGFQGLAGETQYFGPGTRLLVL.

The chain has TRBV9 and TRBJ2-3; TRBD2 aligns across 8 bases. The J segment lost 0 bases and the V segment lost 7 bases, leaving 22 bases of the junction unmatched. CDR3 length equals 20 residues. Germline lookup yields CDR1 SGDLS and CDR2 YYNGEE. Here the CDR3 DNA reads TGTGCCAGCGCAGTAGGAGCAACTAGCGGTCTATTCTTAAGCACAGATACGCAGTATTTT. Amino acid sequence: CASAVGATSGLFLSTDTQYF.